Given below is one T cell receptor beta chain in context. Its antigen is still unknown. V was shortened by 6 bases and J by 4 bases, with 13 bases between the two germline ends. The CDR3 length is 13 residues. CDR1 and CDR2 (germline): MNHNS, SASEGT. The data stem from a study of regulatory T cells in long-lasting Graves disease. Time point in this sample: persistent/refractory GD, antithyroid drugs over 5 years with positive TRAb. TCR sequences were obtained from RNA taken from PBMCs. Study-level findings and limits: Patients whose Graves' disease persisted exhibited lower TCR diversity than those newly diagnosed.

Building the TCR beta libraries relied on iRepertoire HTBI primers, and CDR3 regions underwent Arm-PCR. One entry per CDR3 protein results from TCRdb running MiXCR on the multiplex PCR reads. Here the sample spans some 430,000 distinct CDR3 sequences, 20% to 25% being singletons. The sample here was peripheral blood mononuclear cells (PBMCs), taken when the disease was refractory, from a patient treated with antithyroid drugs. This clonotype was sampled from a female donor with Graves disease. The chain combines TRBV6-1 with TRBJ2-7; a weak D match, TRBD1 (6 bases). CDR3: CASSHRESYEQYF. CDR3 in DNA: TGTGCCAGCAGCCACAGGGAAAGTTACGAGCAGTACTTC.